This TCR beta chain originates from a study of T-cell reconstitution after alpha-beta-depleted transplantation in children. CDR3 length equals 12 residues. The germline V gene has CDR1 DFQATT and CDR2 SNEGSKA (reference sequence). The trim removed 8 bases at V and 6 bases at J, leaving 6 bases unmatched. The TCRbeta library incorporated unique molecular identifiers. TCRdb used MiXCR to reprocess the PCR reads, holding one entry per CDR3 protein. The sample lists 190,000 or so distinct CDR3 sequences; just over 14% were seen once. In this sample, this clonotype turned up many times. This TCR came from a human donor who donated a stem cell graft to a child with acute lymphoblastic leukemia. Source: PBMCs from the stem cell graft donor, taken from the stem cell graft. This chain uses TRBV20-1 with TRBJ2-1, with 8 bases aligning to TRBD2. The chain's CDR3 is CSTGTSGNEQFF. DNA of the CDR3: TGCAGTACCGGGACTAGTGGCAATGAGCAGTTCTTC.